Detailed here is one T cell receptor (beta chain). Its cognate antigen is unknown. This sample stems from a study of cytomegalovirus exposure and HLA in healthy donors. Study-level results: Three CMV-associated chains were confirmed in vitro to be specific for CMV antigens. The study designated about 160 TCR beta chains cytomegalovirus-associated.

PCR primers comprised 60 Vbeta and 13 Jbeta primers. This table comes from immunoSEQ multiplex PCR, and its TCRdb copy is limited to in-frame clones, with some not included. The sample yields approximately 70,000 clones, roughly 74% seen once. The CDR3 has 13 residues. V lost 1 base and J 5 bases, leaving 9 bases between the germline ends. Germline loops: CDR1 SGHRS, CDR2 YFSETQ. V gene TRBV5-1 combines with J gene TRBJ1-2; D gene uncertain. Input material: PBMCs. The TCR comes from an older woman in good health and CMV-seropositive. The CDR3 DNA sequence: TGCGCCAGCAGCTTGTCCGGGAGGTATGGCTACACCTTC. It codes for CASSLSGRYGYTF.